The subject of this entry is one TCR beta chain. What it binds is not known. The sample belongs to a study of T cell responses to AZD1222 COVID-19 vaccine. CDR3 length equals 16 residues. Trimming took 8 bases from V and 4 from J; bases not matched to a gene: 10. CDR1 and CDR2 from the germline V gene are SNHLY and FYNNEI. Sequencing was performed with immunoSEQ multiplex PCR; in TCRdb, only in-frame clones are kept and a portion is missing. The sample lists approximately 110,000 clones, around 89% seen once, with less than 6% in the top ten. Study-level results: Unmutated regions of variants are reportedly targeted by nearly half of spike-specific TCRs.

The V and J genes are TRBV2 and TRBJ1-6; 8 bases fit TRBD1. This sequence was found in an adult in good health. Here the sequenced sample was peripheral blood, taken on day 0 of AZD1222 vaccination. The CDR3 DNA is TGTGCCAGCCTGGACAGGGTTTTGTTTTATAATTCACCCCTCCACTTT. It specifies CASLDRVLFYNSPLHF.